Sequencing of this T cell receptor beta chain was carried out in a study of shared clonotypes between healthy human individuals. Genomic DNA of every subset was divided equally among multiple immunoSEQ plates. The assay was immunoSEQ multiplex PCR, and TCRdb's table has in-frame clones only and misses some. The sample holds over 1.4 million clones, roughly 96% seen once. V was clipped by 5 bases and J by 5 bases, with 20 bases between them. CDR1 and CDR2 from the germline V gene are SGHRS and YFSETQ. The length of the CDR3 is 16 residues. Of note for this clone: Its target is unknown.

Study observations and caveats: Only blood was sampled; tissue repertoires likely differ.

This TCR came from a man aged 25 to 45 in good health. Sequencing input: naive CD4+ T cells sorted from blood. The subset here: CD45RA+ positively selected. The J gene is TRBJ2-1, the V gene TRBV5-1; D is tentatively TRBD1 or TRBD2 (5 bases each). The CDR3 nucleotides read TGCGCCAGCAGTTCCCGGGCCGGGATGGGGGACAATGAGCAGTTCTTC. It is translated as CASSSRAGMGDNEQFF.